One sample yielded the 18 T cell receptor beta chains listed below, sequenced in a study of post-analysis software for immune sequencing data. The TCR beta cDNA libraries contained unique molecular identifiers. MiXCR, applied by TCRdb to the PCR reads, yields one record per CDR3 protein. The sample carries 820,000 or so distinct CDR3 sequences, under 70% recorded once. General study results and limits: The five TRBV segments detected at higher frequency in patients than in controls included TRBV5-6, TRBV5-1 and TRBV20-1.

Antigens for these TCRs are unknown. Sequencing was carried out using blood. Source of these receptors: a girl aged 10 to 17 with multiple sclerosis.

This chain uses TRBV6-5 with TRBJ2-7, with TRBD2 matching over 12 bases. CDR3 size: 15 residues. J gave up 6 bases and V 7 bases, and 10 bases lay outside the gene matches. In germline, CDR1 is MNHEY, CDR2 SVGAGI. CDR3: CASTLTSGGFGEQYF. The CDR3 DNA reads as TGTGCCAGCACCCTGACTAGCGGGGGATTCGGCGAGCAGTACTTC.

V is TRBV12-3 or TRBV12-4 and J is TRBJ1-2; D might be TRBD1 (5 bases). This CDR3 comprises 15 residues. V lost 7 bases to trimming and J lost 8 bases, with 23 bases between them. The CDR3 sequence is CASTTRRVSDGGYTF. The CDR3 DNA sequence: TGTGCCAGCACCACACGCAGGGTGAGCGATGGAGGCTACACCTTC.

This clonotype has a handful of counts. The chain joins TRBV7-8 to TRBJ2-1, with unresolved D. The V and J ends lost 3 bases and 8 bases respectively, with 11 bases between them. This CDR3 has 13 residues. CDR1 and CDR2 (germline): SGHVS, FQNEAQ. Here the CDR3 reads CASSFGWADEQFF. DNA for the CDR3: TGTGCCAGCAGCTTCGGGTGGGCGGATGAGCAGTTCTTC.

This chain connects TRBV7-9 to TRBJ2-1, with D possibly TRBD1 on 6 matching bases. The CDR3 is made up of 15 amino acids. Germline loops: CDR1 SEHNR, CDR2 FQNEAQ (reference sequence). V shed 2 bases and J shed 7 bases, with 15 bases lying between them. Here the CDR3 reads CASSLLQGIENEQFF. As DNA, the CDR3 is TGTGCCAGCAGCTTACTGCAGGGGATAGAAAATGAGCAGTTCTTC.

This clonotype has only one observation. The chain combines TRBV7-9 with TRBJ2-1, with a weak D call TRBD1 (7 bases). There are 13 residues in the CDR3. V was clipped by 3 bases and J by 10 bases, with 13 bases between them. Germline lookup yields CDR1 SEHNR and CDR2 FQNEAQ (reference sequence). The CDR3 region is CASSFFQGGEQFF. In DNA, the CDR3 is TGTGCCAGCAGCTTCTTCCAGGGGGGAGAGCAGTTCTTC.

This clonotype has only a few counts. The V and J genes are TRBV29-1 and TRBJ2-3; 11 nucleotides agree with TRBD2. Germline V gene sequence: CDR1 SQVTM, CDR2 ANQGSEA. The CDR3 runs to 14 residues. The trim removed 7 bases at V and 4 bases at J, leaving 7 bases unmatched. This chain's CDR3 is CSAPGTSGSDTQYF. Here the CDR3 DNA reads TGCAGCGCCCCGGGGACTAGCGGTTCAGATACGCAGTATTTT.

The gene calls are TRBV29-1 and TRBJ2-7; 11 bases agree with TRBD2. Germline V gives CDR1 SQVTM, CDR2 ANQGSEA. The CDR3 spans 13 residues. Trimming removed 4 bases from V and 4 bases from J; junction bases left unmatched: 3. The CDR3 DNA reads TGCAGCGTTGCGCTAGCGGGAGGTTACGAGCAGTACTTC. Encoded protein: CSVALAGGYEQYF.

The genes are TRBV3-1 and TRBJ2-1; 10 bases map to TRBD1. Germline CDR1 is LGHDT and CDR2 is YNNKEL (reference sequence). This CDR3 is built from 17 residues. V gave up 3 bases and J gave up 5 bases; unmatched junction bases: 10. DNA for the CDR3: TGTGCCAGCAGCCACATTCCAGGGACAGGGGTCCACAATGAGCAGTTCTTC. Residues: CASSHIPGTGVHNEQFF.

This chain connects TRBV10-1 to TRBJ2-7; no firm D call. The J call is in doubt because the DNA end fits TRBJ2-5 better. Germline V gene lookup returns CDR1 WNHNN and CDR2 SYGVQD (reference sequence). CDR3 size: 13 residues. Here the CDR3 reads CASSMGPRETQYF. The DNA of the CDR3 is TGCGCCAGCAGTATGGGCCCTCGCGAGACCCAGTACTTC.

The chain combines TRBV5-5 with TRBJ2-5, with a tentative D call TRBD2 (5 bases). This CDR3 is built from 15 residues. V shed 4 bases and J shed 0 bases, with 13 bases lying between them. Germline lookup yields CDR1 SGHKS and CDR2 YYEKEE (reference sequence). CDR3: CASSGADLYQETQYF. The CDR3 DNA follows: TGTGCCAGCAGCGGAGCGGATCTGTACCAAGAGACCCAGTACTTC.

The chain recombines TRBV12-3 or TRBV12-4 with TRBJ2-2; D remains ambiguous. The CDR3 totals 14 residues. Deletions cut 0 bases from V and 7 bases from J, with 9 bases between. The chain's CDR3 is CASSLAMENGELFF. CDR3 nucleotide sequence: TGTGCCAGCAGTTTAGCGATGGAGAACGGGGAGCTGTTTTTT.

CDR3 coding DNA: TGCAGCGTTGAAGATCCATTCCACGAGCAGTACTTC. Translating gives CSVEDPFHEQYF. The rearrangement joins TRBV29-1 to TRBJ2-7, with no clear D. V dropped 0 bases and J dropped 5 bases, with 8 bases sitting between them. From germline, CDR1 is SQVTM and CDR2 ANQGSEA. The CDR3 is 12 residues long.

This clonotype came up many times. V gene TRBV20-1 combines with J gene TRBJ2-5; no clear D. Trimming stripped 0 bases from V and 2 bases from J, with 10 bases between. This CDR3 is built from 14 residues. Germline CDR1 DFQATT, CDR2 SNEGSKA (reference sequence). CDR3 in DNA: TGCAGTGCTAGAGAGGGGTCAGAACAAGAGACCCAGTACTTC. As protein: CSAREGSEQETQYF.

As concerns this clonotype: At one end the junction does not follow the germline gene, possibly because of a read error. CDR3 in amino acids: CTTSRAPGGNYGYTF. DNA of the CDR3: TGTACCACCAGCAGAGCCCCAGGGGGGAACTATGGCTACACCTTC. The chain couples TRBV15 to TRBJ1-2, with 7 bases matching TRBD1. From germline, CDR1 is LNHNV and CDR2 YYDKDF (reference sequence). CDR3 size: 15 residues.

This clonotype was found a few times. The chain couples TRBV20-1 to TRBJ2-1; 9 bases are a match to TRBD2. Germline V lookup: CDR1 DFQATT, CDR2 SNEGSKA (reference sequence). The CDR3 runs 13 residues. V dropped 3 bases and J dropped 7; count of bases not matched to a gene: 4. As DNA, the CDR3 is TGCAGTGCTAGCCGCGGGGGGGGGAATGAGCAGTTCTTC. Its translation: CSASRGGGNEQFF.

The chain carries TRBV6-1 and TRBJ2-7, with D maybe TRBD1 (5 bases). V lost 6 bases and J 2 bases, leaving 17 bases between the germline ends. This CDR3 spans 15 amino acids. The germline V gene encodes CDR1 MNHNS and CDR2 SASEGT. CDR3 residues: CASRPSPGRAYEQYF. CDR3 nucleotides: TGTGCCAGCAGGCCCTCCCCCGGCAGGGCCTACGAGCAGTACTTC.

This clonotype has a handful of counts. J is TRBJ2-7 and V is TRBV6-1; TRBD2 is a possible D gene (6 bases). This CDR3 is 13 amino acids long. V lost 4 bases and J 1 base, leaving 8 bases between the germline ends. Germline-derived CDR1 and CDR2 are MNHNS and SASEGT. The DNA of the CDR3 is TGTGCCAGCAGTGGGGACTGGTCCTACGAGCAGTACTTC. It yields the protein CASSGDWSYEQYF.

This clonotype was found a few times. The chain is built from TRBV5-1 and TRBJ2-1; 12 nucleotides line up with TRBD2. This CDR3 has 17 amino acids. V was clipped by 7 bases and J by 2 bases; unmatched bases: 10. Germline V gives CDR1 SGHRS, CDR2 YFSETQ. The CDR3 is CASRRGLAGGPYNEQFF. CDR3 nucleotide sequence: TGCGCCAGCCGGAGGGGGCTAGCGGGAGGGCCCTACAATGAGCAGTTCTTC.